Following are 8 T cell receptor beta chains from one sample sequenced in a study of cytomegalovirus exposure and HLA in healthy donors. 60 Vbeta and 13 Jbeta primers were used in PCR. Generated by immunoSEQ multiplex PCR, the TCRdb table keeps only in-frame clones and is missing some. This table has 200,000 or so clones, approximately 78% appearing once. Sequencing was carried out using PBMCs. These receptor sequences come from a woman aged 45-65 years in good health and CMV-seropositive.

This clone was detected a few times. V usage is TRBV6-5 and J usage is TRBJ2-7; 9 nucleotides agree with TRBD1. The ends lost 6 bases at V and 4 bases at J; junction bases unmatched: 7. CDR3 length equals 14 residues. Germline-derived CDR1 and CDR2 are MNHEY and SVGAGI. This CDR3 is CASRRGQGRYEQYF. CDR3 nucleotides: TGTGCCAGCAGGCGCGGACAGGGGAGGTACGAGCAGTACTTC.

This clone was counted once. In the same sample, other DNA sequences code for this CDR3. The rearrangement uses TRBV5-1 and TRBJ2-1, with 11 bases matching TRBD2. The CDR3 is 15 amino acids. V gave up 0 bases and J gave up 10 bases; unmatched junction bases: 6. Germline V gives CDR1 SGHRS, CDR2 YFSETQ. The CDR3 DNA follows: TGCGCCAGCAGCTTGGGAACTAGCGGGAGAGGCGAGCAGTTCTTC. Amino acids: CASSLGTSGRGEQFF. Complete variable domain (other parts from reference TRBV5-1 and TRBJ2-1): KAGVTQTPRYLIKTRGQQVTLSCSPISGHRSVSWYQQTPGQGLQFLFEYFSETQRNKGNFPGRFSGRQFSNSRSEMNVSTLELGDSALYLCASSLGTSGRGEQFFGPGTRLTVL.

This CDR3 reads CASSSGTLPYNEQFF. DNA of the CDR3: TGCGCCAGCAGCTCCGGGACTCTCCCTTACAATGAGCAGTTCTTC. The gene calls are TRBV5-1 and TRBJ2-1; maybe TRBD2 (6 bases). Germline loops: CDR1 SGHRS, CDR2 YFSETQ. Trimming took off 3 bases at V and 4 bases at J, with 14 bases between the two ends. The CDR3 is 15 amino acids.

As DNA, the CDR3 is TGTGCCAGCAGTTTCTCTAGCGGATCTTCCTACGAGCAGTACTTC. Its translation is CASSFSSGSSYEQYF. V usage is TRBV28 and J usage is TRBJ2-7; 7 bases map to TRBD2. The CDR3 extends over 15 amino acids. V shed 3 bases, J shed 1 base, and the junction held 6 bases outside the gene matches. Germline CDR1 MDHEN, CDR2 SYDVKM.

The rearrangement uses TRBV6-1 and TRBJ2-5, with D perhaps matching TRBD2 (5 bases). The CDR3 spans 13 residues. Between the trimmed V and J ends, which lost 5 bases and 2 bases, there was a span of 9 bases. Germline values: CDR1 MNHNS, CDR2 SASEGT. The CDR3 DNA is TGTGCCAGCAGTCAAAGCGGACAAGAGACCCAGTACTTC. It is translated as CASSQSGQETQYF.

The V and J genes are TRBV5-4 and TRBJ1-2, with D tentatively TRBD1 (6 bases). Germline lookup yields CDR1 SGHNT and CDR2 YYREEE (reference sequence). The CDR3 is 14 amino acids. Trimming removed 0 bases from V and 4 bases from J, with 10 bases in between. The CDR3 nucleotides read TGTGCCAGCAGCTTGGAGGGGGGGGTCTATGGCTACACCTTC. Its protein is CASSLEGGVYGYTF.

This clone was detected once. The gene calls are TRBV19 and TRBJ2-1; 12 bases align to TRBD2. Germline V lookup: CDR1 LNHDA, CDR2 SQIVND (reference sequence). This CDR3 has 17 residues. Trimming at V came to 0 bases and at J to 8 bases, leaving 8 bases not matched to a gene. The CDR3 sequence is CASSIDEGTSGLDEQFF. The CDR3 DNA sequence: TGTGCCAGTAGTATAGATGAAGGGACTAGCGGGCTTGATGAGCAGTTCTTC.

The chain employs TRBV2 and TRBJ2-6; D may be TRBD1 (6 bases). V was pared by 7 bases and J by 2 bases, with 18 bases between. The CDR3 runs to 17 residues. Germline values: CDR1 SNHLY, CDR2 FYNNEI. CDR3: CASKRYRASTGANVLTF. The CDR3 coding sequence is TGTGCCAGCAAAAGGTACAGGGCCTCCACTGGGGCCAACGTCCTGACTTTC.